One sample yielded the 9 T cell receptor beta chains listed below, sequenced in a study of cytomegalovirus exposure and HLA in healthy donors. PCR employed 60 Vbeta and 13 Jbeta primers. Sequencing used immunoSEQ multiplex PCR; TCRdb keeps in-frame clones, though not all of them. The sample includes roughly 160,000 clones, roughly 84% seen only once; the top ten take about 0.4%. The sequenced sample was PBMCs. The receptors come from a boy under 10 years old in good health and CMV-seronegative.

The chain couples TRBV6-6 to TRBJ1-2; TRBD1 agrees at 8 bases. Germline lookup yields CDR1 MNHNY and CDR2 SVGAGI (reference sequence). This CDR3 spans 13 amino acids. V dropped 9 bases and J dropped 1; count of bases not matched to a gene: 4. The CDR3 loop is CASSGQGNYGYTF. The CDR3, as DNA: TGTGCCAGTAGCGGACAGGGTAACTATGGCTACACCTTC.

The CDR3 DNA reads as TGTGCCAGTAGGACAGGGTACGGTCAGCCCCAGCATTTT. This codes for CASRTGYGQPQHF. The genes are TRBV19 and TRBJ1-5; TRBD1 matches 7 bases. Trimming cost V 6 bases and J 6 bases; bases outside gene matches: 5. Germline CDR1 LNHDA, CDR2 SQIVND (reference sequence). This CDR3 region has 13 residues.

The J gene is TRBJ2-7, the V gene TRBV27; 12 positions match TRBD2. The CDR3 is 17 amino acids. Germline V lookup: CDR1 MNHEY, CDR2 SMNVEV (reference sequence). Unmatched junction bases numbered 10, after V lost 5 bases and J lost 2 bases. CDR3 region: CASSLAGGRDFTYEQYF. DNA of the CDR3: TGTGCCAGCAGTCTAGCGGGAGGGAGGGATTTTACCTACGAGCAGTACTTC.

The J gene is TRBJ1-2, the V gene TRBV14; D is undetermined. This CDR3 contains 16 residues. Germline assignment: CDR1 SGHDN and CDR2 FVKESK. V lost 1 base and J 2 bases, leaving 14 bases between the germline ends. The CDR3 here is CASSQGYVRINYGYTF. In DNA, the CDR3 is TGTGCCAGCAGCCAAGGTTACGTCAGAATAAACTATGGCTACACCTTC.

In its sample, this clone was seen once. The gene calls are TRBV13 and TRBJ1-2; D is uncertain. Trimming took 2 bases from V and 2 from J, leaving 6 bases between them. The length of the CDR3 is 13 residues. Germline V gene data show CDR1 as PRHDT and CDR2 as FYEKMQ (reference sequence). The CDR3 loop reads CASSLYENYGYTF. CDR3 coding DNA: TGTGCCAGCAGCTTATATGAGAACTATGGCTACACCTTC. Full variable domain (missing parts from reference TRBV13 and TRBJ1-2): AAGVIQSPRHLIKEKRETATLKCYPIPRHDTVYWYQQGPGQDPQFLISFYEKMQSDKGSIPDRFSAQQFSDYHSELNMSSLELGDSALYFCASSLYENYGYTFGSGTRLTVV.

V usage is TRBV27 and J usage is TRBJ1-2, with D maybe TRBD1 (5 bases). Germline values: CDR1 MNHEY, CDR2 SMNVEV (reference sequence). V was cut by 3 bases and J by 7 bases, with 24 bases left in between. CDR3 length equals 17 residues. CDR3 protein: CASSFLGQGSGIVGYTF. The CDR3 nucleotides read TGTGCCAGCAGTTTTCTAGGGCAGGGTAGCGGGATTGTTGGCTACACCTTC.

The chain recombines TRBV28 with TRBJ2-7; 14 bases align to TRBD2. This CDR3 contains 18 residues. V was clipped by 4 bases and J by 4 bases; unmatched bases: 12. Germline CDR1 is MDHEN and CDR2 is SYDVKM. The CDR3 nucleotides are TGTGCCAGCAGTTGGGGGGTGGGGACTAGCGGGAGAGTTTACGAGCAGTACTTC. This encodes CASSWGVGTSGRVYEQYF.

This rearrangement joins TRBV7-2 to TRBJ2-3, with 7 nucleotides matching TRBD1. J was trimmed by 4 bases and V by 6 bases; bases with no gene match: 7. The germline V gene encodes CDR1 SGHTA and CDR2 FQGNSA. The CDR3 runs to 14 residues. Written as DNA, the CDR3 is TGTGCCAGCAGACCTACAGGGGCGGCAGATACGCAGTATTTT. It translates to CASRPTGAADTQYF.

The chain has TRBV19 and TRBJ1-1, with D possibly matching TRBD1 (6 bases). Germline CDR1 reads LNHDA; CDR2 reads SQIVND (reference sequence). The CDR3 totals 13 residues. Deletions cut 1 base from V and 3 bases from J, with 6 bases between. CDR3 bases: TGTGCCAGTAGTATAGGGGGGCACACTGAAGCTTTCTTT. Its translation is CASSIGGHTEAFF.